The present T cell receptor beta chain was sequenced within a study of OX40 agonist ivuxolimab in advanced cancers. Study as a whole: The diagnoses of dose-escalation patients were hepatocellular carcinoma, melanoma, renal cell or head and neck cancer.

Some clones are missing from TCRdb's copy, which holds only in-frame ones; the method was immunoSEQ multiplex PCR. The table includes 24,000 or so clones, about 85% detected once. Regarding this clone: No antigen is known for it.

Study-wide points: No determination was made of the antigen specificity of the expanded peripheral T cells. Expanded clones were, on average, more numerous among CD8+ T cells than CD4+.

CDR1 is SGHNT, CDR2 YENEEA, per germline. There are 14 residues in the CDR3. Between the trimmed V and J ends, which lost 7 bases and 0 bases, there was a span of 13 bases. V usage is TRBV11-3 and J usage is TRBJ2-7; a weak D match, TRBD2 (5 bases). The TCR comes from an adult with an advanced solid tumor such as melanoma, head and neck, liver or kidney cancer. Specimen: CD4+ or CD8+ T cells sorted from blood, collected in a trial of the OX40 agonist ivuxolimab. The CDR3 region has the DNA TGTGCCAGCACCCCCACGGGGTCCTCCTACGAGCAGTACTTC. Translation: CASTPTGSSYEQYF.